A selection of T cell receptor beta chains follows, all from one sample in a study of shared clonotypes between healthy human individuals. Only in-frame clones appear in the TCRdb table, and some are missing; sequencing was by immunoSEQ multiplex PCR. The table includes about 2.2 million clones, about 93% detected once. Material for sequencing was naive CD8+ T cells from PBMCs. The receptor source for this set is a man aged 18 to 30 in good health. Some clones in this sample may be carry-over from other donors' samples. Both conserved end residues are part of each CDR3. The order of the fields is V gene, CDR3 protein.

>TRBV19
CASSPQGYGQPQHF
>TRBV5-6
CASSSTGLEQYF
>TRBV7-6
CASSFEPTYEQYF
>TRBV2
CASSDGIPTPPHF
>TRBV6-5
CASSPETGDTGELFF
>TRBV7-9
CASSAGTSGMINEQFF
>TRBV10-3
CAIRGPNQPQHF
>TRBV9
CASSVDASSYNEQFF
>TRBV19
CASSITGTGANYGYTF
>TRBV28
CASSFLRSTYEQYF
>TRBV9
CASSVRAVNNYGYTF
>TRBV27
CASSLSGLSRSYEQYF
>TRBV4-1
CASSQGSTLNTGELFF
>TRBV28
CASSLGFTDTQYF
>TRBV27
CATIAGTTDTQYF
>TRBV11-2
CASSPRDIIYNEQFF
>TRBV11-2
CASSLDRGANEQFF
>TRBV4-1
CASSRFDLPQTGELFF
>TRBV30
CAWSGQGALHDTEAFF
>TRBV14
CASSPPGPNTQYF
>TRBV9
CASSPEGGFGTGELFF
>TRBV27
CASIPSPRVADTQYF
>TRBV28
CASSPGFRRANYGYTF
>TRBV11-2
CASSLLRFYEQYF
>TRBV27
CASSGTRADFQETQYF
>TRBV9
CASSVTPGAGYGYTF
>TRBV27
CASSLSWRERYPEQFF
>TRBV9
CASSVDSGRSKGYEQYF
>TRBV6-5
CASSYQGQYNEQFF
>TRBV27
CASSPSVTPAYEQYF
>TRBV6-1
CAITRPGHNQPQHF
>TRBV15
CATCEDRAGQPQHF
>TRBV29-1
CSVEGTNRMMNTEAFF
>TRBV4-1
CASSQGQGSYEQYF
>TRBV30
CAWSSSGLAGYNEQFF
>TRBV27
CASSLLPRGGRIGEKLFF
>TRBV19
CASSFRQGAGYTF
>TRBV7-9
CASSSKGAQSNQPQHF
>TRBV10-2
CASDRDGTYEQYF
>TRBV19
CASSINPWREGRDEQFF
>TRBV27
CASSLWGPRNTGELFF
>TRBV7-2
CASADVWGNEQFF
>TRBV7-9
CASSPLTQGSYEQYF